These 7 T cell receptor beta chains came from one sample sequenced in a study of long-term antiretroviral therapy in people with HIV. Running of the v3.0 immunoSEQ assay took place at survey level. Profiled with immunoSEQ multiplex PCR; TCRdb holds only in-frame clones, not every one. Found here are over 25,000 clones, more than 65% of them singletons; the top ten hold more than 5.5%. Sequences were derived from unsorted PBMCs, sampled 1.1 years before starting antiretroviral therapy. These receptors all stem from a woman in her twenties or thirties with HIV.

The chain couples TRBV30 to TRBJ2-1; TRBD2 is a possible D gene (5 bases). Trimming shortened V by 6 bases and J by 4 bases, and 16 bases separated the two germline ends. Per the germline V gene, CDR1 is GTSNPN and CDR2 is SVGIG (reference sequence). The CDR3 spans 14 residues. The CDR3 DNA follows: TGTGCCTGCCTAGCTAGAGCAAGTTACAATGAGCAGTTCTTC. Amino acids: CACLARASYNEQFF. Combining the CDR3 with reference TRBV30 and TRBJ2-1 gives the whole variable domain SQTIHQWPATLVQPVGSPLSLECTVEGTSNPNLYWYRQAAGRGLQLLFYSVGIGQISSEVPQNLSASRPQDRQFILSSKKLLLSDSGFYLCACLARASYNEQFFGPGTRLTVL.

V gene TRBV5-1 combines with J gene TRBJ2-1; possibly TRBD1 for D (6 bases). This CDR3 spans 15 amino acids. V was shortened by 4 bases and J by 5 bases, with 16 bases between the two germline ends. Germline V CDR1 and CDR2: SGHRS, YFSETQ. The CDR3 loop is CASSPPVGDNNEQFF. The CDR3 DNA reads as TGCGCCAGCAGCCCGCCAGTAGGGGACAACAATGAGCAGTTCTTC.

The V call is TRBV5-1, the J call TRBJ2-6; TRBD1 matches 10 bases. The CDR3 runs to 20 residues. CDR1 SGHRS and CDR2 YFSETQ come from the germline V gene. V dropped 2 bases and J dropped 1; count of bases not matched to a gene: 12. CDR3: CASSFKGTGVGVSGANVLTF. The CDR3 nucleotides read TGCGCCAGCAGCTTTAAGGGGACAGGGGTCGGAGTGTCTGGGGCCAACGTCCTGACTTTC.

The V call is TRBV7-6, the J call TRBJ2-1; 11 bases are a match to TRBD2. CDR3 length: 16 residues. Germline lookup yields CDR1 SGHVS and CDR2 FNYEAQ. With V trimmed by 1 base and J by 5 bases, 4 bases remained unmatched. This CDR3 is CASSLGWGLADNEQFF. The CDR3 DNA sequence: TGTGCCAGCAGCTTAGGGTGGGGACTAGCGGACAATGAGCAGTTCTTC.

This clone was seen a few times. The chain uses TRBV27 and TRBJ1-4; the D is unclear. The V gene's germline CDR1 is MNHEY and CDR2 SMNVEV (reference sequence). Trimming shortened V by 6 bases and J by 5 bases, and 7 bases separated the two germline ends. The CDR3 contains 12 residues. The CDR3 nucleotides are TGTGCCAGCAGACAGAGAAATGAAAAACTGTTTTTT. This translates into CASRQRNEKLFF.

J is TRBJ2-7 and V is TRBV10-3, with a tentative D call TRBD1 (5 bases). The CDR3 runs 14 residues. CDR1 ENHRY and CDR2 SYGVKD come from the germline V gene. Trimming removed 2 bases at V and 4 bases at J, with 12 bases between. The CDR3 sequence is CAISEGALGYEQYV. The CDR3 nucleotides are TGTGCCATCAGTGAGGGGGCCCTAGGATACGAGCAGTACGTC.

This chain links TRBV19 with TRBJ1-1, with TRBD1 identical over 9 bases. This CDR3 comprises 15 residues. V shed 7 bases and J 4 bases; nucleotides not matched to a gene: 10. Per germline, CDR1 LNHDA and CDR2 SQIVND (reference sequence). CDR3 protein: CASKQGATLPTEAFF. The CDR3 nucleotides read TGTGCCAGTAAACAGGGGGCTACCCTCCCCACTGAAGCTTTCTTT.